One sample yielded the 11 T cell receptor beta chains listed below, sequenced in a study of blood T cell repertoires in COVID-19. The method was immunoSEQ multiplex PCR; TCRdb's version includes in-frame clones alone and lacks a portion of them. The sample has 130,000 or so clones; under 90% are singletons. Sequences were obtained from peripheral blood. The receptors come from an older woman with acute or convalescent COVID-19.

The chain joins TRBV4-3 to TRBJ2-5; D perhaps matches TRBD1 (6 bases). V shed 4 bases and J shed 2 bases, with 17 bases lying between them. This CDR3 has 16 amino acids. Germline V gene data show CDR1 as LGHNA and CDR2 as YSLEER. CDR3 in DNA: TGCGCCAGCAGCCCTCCAGGGGACATAATACAAGAGACCCAGTACTTC. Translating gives CASSPPGDIIQETQYF.

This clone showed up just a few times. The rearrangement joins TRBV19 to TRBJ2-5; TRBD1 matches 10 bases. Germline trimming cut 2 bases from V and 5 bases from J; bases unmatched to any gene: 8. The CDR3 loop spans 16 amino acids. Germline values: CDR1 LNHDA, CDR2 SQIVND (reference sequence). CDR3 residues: CASSIKGTGVRETQYF. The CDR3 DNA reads TGTGCCAGTAGTATAAAAGGGACAGGGGTGCGGGAGACCCAGTACTTC.

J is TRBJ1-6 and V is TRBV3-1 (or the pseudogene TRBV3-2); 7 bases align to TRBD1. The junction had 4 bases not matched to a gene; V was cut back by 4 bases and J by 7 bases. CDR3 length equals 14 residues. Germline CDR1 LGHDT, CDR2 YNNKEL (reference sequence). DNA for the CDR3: TGTGCCAGCAGCCTCCGGGACAGAAATTCACCCCTCCACTTT. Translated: CASSLRDRNSPLHF.

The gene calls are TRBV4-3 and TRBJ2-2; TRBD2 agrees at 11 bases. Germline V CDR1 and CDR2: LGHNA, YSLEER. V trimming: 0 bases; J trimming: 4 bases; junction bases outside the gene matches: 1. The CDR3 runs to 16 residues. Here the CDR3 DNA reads TGCGCCAGCAGCCAAGATACTAGCGGGGGCACCGGGGAGCTGTTTTTT. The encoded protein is CASSQDTSGGTGELFF.

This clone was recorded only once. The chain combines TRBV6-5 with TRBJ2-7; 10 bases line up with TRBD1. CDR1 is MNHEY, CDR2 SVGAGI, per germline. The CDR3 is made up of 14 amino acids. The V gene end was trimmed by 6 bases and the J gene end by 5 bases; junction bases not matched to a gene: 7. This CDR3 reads CASRQTGTGDEQYV. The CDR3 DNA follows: TGTGCCAGCAGACAAACCGGGACAGGGGACGAGCAGTACGTC.

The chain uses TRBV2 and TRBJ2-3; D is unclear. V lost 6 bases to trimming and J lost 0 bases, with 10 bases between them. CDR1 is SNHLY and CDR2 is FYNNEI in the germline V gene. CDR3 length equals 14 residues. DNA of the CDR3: TGTGCCAGCAGCTTTGCGGAGAGCACAGATACGCAGTATTTT. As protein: CASSFAESTDTQYF.

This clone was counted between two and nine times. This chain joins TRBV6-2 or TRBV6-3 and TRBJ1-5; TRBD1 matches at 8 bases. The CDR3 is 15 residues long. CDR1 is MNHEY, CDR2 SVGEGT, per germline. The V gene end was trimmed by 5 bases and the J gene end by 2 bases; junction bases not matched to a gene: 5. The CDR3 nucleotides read TGTGCCAGCAGTCCAGGGGGCCTCGGCAATCAGCCCCAGCATTTT. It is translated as CASSPGGLGNQPQHF.

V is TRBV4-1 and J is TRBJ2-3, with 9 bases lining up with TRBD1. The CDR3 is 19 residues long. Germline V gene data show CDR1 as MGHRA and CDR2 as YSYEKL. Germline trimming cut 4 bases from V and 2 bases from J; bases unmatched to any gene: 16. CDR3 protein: CASSLQLQGATINTDTQYF. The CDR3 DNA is TGCGCCAGCAGCCTCCAACTACAGGGGGCGACAATAAACACAGATACGCAGTATTTT.

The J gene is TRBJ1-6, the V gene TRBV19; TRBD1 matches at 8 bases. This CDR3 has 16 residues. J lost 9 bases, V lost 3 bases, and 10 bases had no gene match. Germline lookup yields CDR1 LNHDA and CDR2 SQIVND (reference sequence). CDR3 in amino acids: CASSIKQGGASSPLHF. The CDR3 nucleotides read TGTGCCAGTAGTATCAAACAGGGGGGCGCGTCTTCACCCCTCCACTTT.

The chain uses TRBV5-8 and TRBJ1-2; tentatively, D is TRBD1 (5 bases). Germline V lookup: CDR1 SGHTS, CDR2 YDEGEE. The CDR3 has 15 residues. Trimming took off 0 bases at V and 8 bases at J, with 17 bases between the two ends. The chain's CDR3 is CASSLGSRVPVGYTF. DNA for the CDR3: TGTGCCAGCAGCTTGGGTTCCAGGGTTCCGGTCGGCTACACCTTC.

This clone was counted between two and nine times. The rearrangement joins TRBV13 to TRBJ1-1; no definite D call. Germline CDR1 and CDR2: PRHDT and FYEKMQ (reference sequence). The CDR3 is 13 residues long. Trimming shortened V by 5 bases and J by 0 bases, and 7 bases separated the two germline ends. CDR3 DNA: TGTGCCAGCAGCACAACAGTGAACACTGAAGCTTTCTTT. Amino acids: CASSTTVNTEAFF. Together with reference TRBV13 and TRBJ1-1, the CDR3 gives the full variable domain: AAGVIQSPRHLIKEKRETATLKCYPIPRHDTVYWYQQGPGQDPQFLISFYEKMQSDKGSIPDRFSAQQFSDYHSELNMSSLELGDSALYFCASSTTVNTEAFFGQGTRLTVV.